The subject of this entry is one T cell receptor (beta chain). What it binds is unknown. Naive CD8 populations comprised CD45RO-negative cells positively selected for CCR7, excluding terminally differentiated effector memory CD45RA+ cells. This sample stems from a study of shared clonotypes between healthy human individuals. The table came from immunoSEQ multiplex PCR; TCRdb's copy has only in-frame clones and leaves some out. The sample consists of roughly 2,000,000 clones, about 95% of them appearing once. The CDR3 spans 12 residues. In germline, CDR1 is MNHNS, CDR2 SASEGT. Deletions cut 11 bases from V and 3 bases from J, with 14 bases between. General study results and limits: Clonotype sharing among donors likely depends on sequencing depth.

The sequenced sample was naive CD8+ T cells sorted from blood. The chain is built from TRBV6-1 and TRBJ2-7; D is perhaps TRBD2 (6 bases). The origin of this receptor is a man younger than 35 in good health. In nucleotides, the CDR3 is TGTGCCCTTAAAGCGGGCAGCTACGAGCAGTACTTC. Its protein product is CALKAGSYEQYF.